The present T cell receptor beta chain was sequenced within a study of blood T cell repertoires in COVID-19. Across the whole study: Acute and convalescent COVID-19 specimens originated in the United States, Italy and Spain. T cells, B-cell-depleted T cells, or PBMCs provided the cDNA or gDNA that served as material.

CDR1 is SEHNR, CDR2 FQNEAQ, per germline (reference sequence). The V gene end was trimmed by 5 bases and the J gene end by 3 bases; junction bases not matched to a gene: 6. This CDR3 contains 14 residues. TCRdb's copy holds only in-frame clones and misses some; the assay was immunoSEQ multiplex PCR. The table records a few hundred thousand clones, about 91% of them present only once. V usage is TRBV7-9 and J usage is TRBJ2-7, with 8 bases lining up with TRBD1. Input material: PBMCs or T cells enriched from blood (not recorded which). The clonotype comes from a human donor in a cohort exposed to, infected with or recovered from COVID-19 (not recorded which). The donor label of this sample is uncertain. CDR3 protein: CASSPPGQGYEQYF. The CDR3, as DNA: TGTGCCAGCAGCCCCCCTGGACAGGGCTACGAGCAGTACTTC.